In its sample, the clone carrying this T cell receptor delta chain is medium-sized. The data were obtained in a study of gamma-delta chains in newborns, infants, children. Study as a whole: Microbial exposure reportedly drives polyclonal innate γδ T cell expansion after birth.

The CDR3 is 19 residues long. Germline CDR1 and CDR2: GEAIGNYY and EKD. The ends lost 3 bases at V and 1 base at J; junction bases unmatched: 15. TCRdb reapplied CATT to the reads. The top ten hold 12% of the sample, which has approximately 4,000 delta-chain clones, around 3% seen once. The sample taken for sequencing was blood. The receptor's source is a child who was a newborn, infant or young child, either healthy, febrile or measles-vaccinated (not recorded which). This chain joins TRDV2 and TRDJ2, with TRDD3 identical over 8 bases. This CDR3 reads CACDSLLGDPPLLTAQLFF. The CDR3 bases are TGTGCCTGTGACTCCCTCCTGGGGGACCCCCCCCTTTTGACAGCACAACTCTTCTTT.